These 20 T cell receptor beta chains originate from one sample sequenced in a study of neurological immune-mediated disorders. MiXCR, run by TCRdb on the 5' RACE reads, gives a single entry per CDR3 protein. Of under 80,000 distinct CDR3 sequences in the sample, around 4.8% were seen once. Sequences were obtained from PBMCs. The receptors originated from a woman aged 45-60 years with multiple sclerosis.

This clonotype was observed at least ten times. The chain has TRBV5-1 and TRBJ1-5; D gene uncertain. Germline V lookup: CDR1 SGHRS, CDR2 YFSETQ. V lost 1 base, J lost 5 bases, and 7 bases lay in between. This CDR3 is built from 13 residues. CDR3 nucleotides: TGCGCCAGCAGCTTGTCCGTCGATCAGCCCCAGCATTTT. Encoded protein: CASSLSVDQPQHF.

The chain employs TRBV7-8 and TRBJ1-1; no reliable D call. The CDR3 loop spans 11 amino acids. V was pared by 6 bases and J by 1 base, with 3 bases between. Germline V CDR1 and CDR2: SGHVS, FQNEAQ. The CDR3 DNA is TGTGCCAGCAGAGGGAACACTGAAGCTTTCTTT. This encodes CASRGNTEAFF.

Many counts were recorded for this clonotype. The chain carries TRBV5-1 and TRBJ2-7; D is unclear. Germline V CDR1 and CDR2: SGHRS, YFSETQ. This CDR3 region has 12 residues. Trimming removed 1 base at V and 6 bases at J, with 8 bases between. CDR3 nucleotide sequence: TGCGCCAGCAGCTTGAGTCAAACCGAGCAGTACTTC. Amino acids: CASSLSQTEQYF.

This clonotype came up many times. The rearrangement joins TRBV9 to TRBJ2-1; 13 nucleotides agree with TRBD2. Germline V CDR1 and CDR2: SGDLS, YYNGEE. V shed 3 bases and J 4 bases; nucleotides not matched to a gene: 1. The CDR3 has 15 residues. The chain's CDR3 is CASSATSGGYNEQFF. CDR3 DNA sequence: TGTGCCAGCAGCGCGACTAGCGGGGGGTACAATGAGCAGTTCTTC.

In its sample, this clonotype was seen many times. The chain links TRBV4-1 to TRBJ1-2; D uncertain. The CDR3 loop spans 16 amino acids. Trimming removed 3 bases from V and 2 bases from J, with 16 bases in between. CDR1 and CDR2 (germline): MGHRA, YSYEKL. The CDR3 region is CASSHLVPRENYGYTF. The CDR3, as DNA: TGCGCCAGCAGCCATCTAGTACCACGGGAAAACTATGGCTACACCTTC.

This clonotype was counted ten times or more. The CDR3 region is CASSLVQAGELFF. CDR3 coding DNA: TGTGCCAGCAGCTTAGTTCAGGCCGGGGAGCTGTTTTTT. V and J are TRBV7-2 and TRBJ2-2, with no clear D. CDR1 SGHTA and CDR2 FQGNSA come from the germline V gene. The CDR3 has 13 amino acids. The V end lost 1 base, the J end lost 6 bases, and 6 bases lay between the germline ends.

A single count supports this clonotype. One base away lies a much larger clone, so this may be a sequencing read error. This rearrangement joins TRBV5-4 to TRBJ1-2; no clear D gene. V gave up 2 bases and J gave up 4 bases, with 9 bases separating them. The CDR3 runs to 13 residues. Germline V gene data show CDR1 as SGHNT and CDR2 as YYREEE (reference sequence). The CDR3 reads CASSFKGIYGYTF. The CDR3 bases are TGTGCCAGCAGCTTCAAGGGAATCTATGGCTACACCTTC.

This clonotype was recorded at least ten times. The rearrangement joins TRBV9 to TRBJ1-1, with D possibly matching TRBD1 (5 bases). Per germline, CDR1 SGDLS and CDR2 YYNGEE. The CDR3 has 14 residues. V gave up 0 bases and J gave up 11 bases, with 17 bases separating them. As DNA, the CDR3 is TGTGCCAGCAGCGTAGAGTCTCATTCGGGGCTGGCTTTCTTT. Translated: CASSVESHSGLAFF.

The V call is TRBV5-1, the J call TRBJ2-1; 10 bases are shared with TRBD1. Germline CDR1 reads SGHRS; CDR2 reads YFSETQ. The CDR3 runs 17 residues. J was trimmed by 8 bases and V by 0 bases; bases with no gene match: 11. As DNA, the CDR3 is TGCGCCAGCAGCTTGGATTTTCGGGACAGGGGTTGGGATGAGCAGTTCTTC. It yields the protein CASSLDFRDRGWDEQFF.

This clonotype was seen many times. V is TRBV5-1 and J is TRBJ2-3; TRBD2 agrees at 10 bases. Trimming took 5 bases from V and 2 from J; bases not matched to a gene: 5. Per the germline V gene, CDR1 is SGHRS and CDR2 is YFSETQ. This CDR3 contains 15 residues. CDR3 DNA sequence: TGCGCCAGCAGGGCGACTAGCGGGCCCACAGATACGCAGTATTTT. Protein: CASRATSGPTDTQYF.

This clonotype was found many times. The CDR3 region is CSARSDTQVAQYF. In nucleotides, the CDR3 is TGCAGTGCTAGATCTGACACCCAAGTGGCGCAGTACTTC. The V and J genes are TRBV20-1 and TRBJ2-7; D is unresolved. This CDR3 comprises 13 residues. CDR1 DFQATT and CDR2 SNEGSKA come from the germline V gene (reference sequence). The V gene lost 2 bases and the J gene lost 9 bases, with 17 bases spanning the gap.

There are many counts of this clonotype. The chain links TRBV2 to TRBJ1-4; no definite D call. CDR3 length: 13 residues. Germline-derived CDR1 and CDR2 are SNHLY and FYNNEI. Trimming removed 8 bases from V and 4 bases from J, with 11 bases in between. CDR3 amino acids: CASRPDLNEKLFF. Written as DNA, the CDR3 is TGTGCCAGCCGCCCCGACCTTAATGAAAAACTGTTTTTT.

This clonotype was counted at least ten times. V is TRBV2 and J is TRBJ1-1; D is uncertain. From germline, CDR1 is SNHLY and CDR2 FYNNEI. The germline V and J ends were trimmed by 8 bases and 0 bases, with 10 bases remaining between them. This CDR3 spans 13 amino acids. As DNA, the CDR3 is TGTGCCAGCTTTTTCGTCATGAACACTGAAGCTTTCTTT. Its protein is CASFFVMNTEAFF.

This clonotype came up many times. The chain links TRBV6-4 to TRBJ2-3, with TRBD2 matching over 12 bases. The V gene end was trimmed by 3 bases and the J gene end by 4 bases; junction bases not matched to a gene: 2. This CDR3 spans 15 amino acids. Germline assignment: CDR1 MRHNA and CDR2 SNTAGT. CDR3 bases: TGTGCCAGCAGTGAAACTAGCGGGGGGTCAGATACGCAGTATTTT. Its translation is CASSETSGGSDTQYF.

This clonotype came up many times. The chain recombines TRBV6-2 or TRBV6-3 with TRBJ1-5, with 7 bases identical to TRBD1. The V gene end was trimmed by 6 bases and the J gene end by 2 bases; junction bases not matched to a gene: 7. This CDR3 is 15 amino acids long. The germline V gene has CDR1 MNHEY and CDR2 SVGEGT. The chain's CDR3 is CASSTPGGGNQPQHF. The CDR3 nucleotides read TGTGCCAGCAGCACCCCAGGGGGAGGCAATCAGCCCCAGCATTTT.

This clonotype was detected ten times or more. The chain combines TRBV9 with TRBJ2-7; tentatively, D is TRBD2 (6 bases). The V end lost 2 bases, the J end lost 7 bases, and 16 bases lay between the germline ends. CDR1 and CDR2 from the germline V gene are SGDLS and YYNGEE. The CDR3 is 14 residues long. The CDR3 is CASSVGGGEVEQYF. The CDR3 coding sequence is TGTGCCAGCAGCGTTGGCGGCGGGGAAGTGGAGCAGTACTTC.

This clonotype was observed many times. V usage is TRBV6-1 and J usage is TRBJ2-5, with D possibly matching TRBD1 (6 bases). CDR1 is MNHNS and CDR2 is SASEGT in the germline V gene. The CDR3 spans 14 residues. Trimming took 7 bases from V and 2 from J, leaving 14 bases between them. The CDR3 region has the DNA TGTGCCAGCACTCAGGGAAGGGGGCAAGAGACCCAGTACTTC. Translation: CASTQGRGQETQYF.

A remark on this clonotype: A read error may account for a junction end that differs from germline. This chain links TRBV29-1 with TRBJ2-6, with D tentatively TRBD1 or TRBD2 (5 bases each). This CDR3 contains 12 residues. Germline CDR1 is SQVTM and CDR2 is ANQGSEA. The chain's CDR3 is CSVNSGAKVLTF. CDR3 sequence (DNA): TGCAGCGTTAATTCCGGGGCCAAAGTCCTGACTTTC.

This clonotype showed up just a few times. The junction shows a germline mismatch at one end, possibly a read error. V and J are TRBV4-3 and TRBJ1-6, with D unclear. CDR3 length equals 15 residues. The germline CDR1 and CDR2 sequences are LGHNA and YSLEER. CDR3 nucleotide sequence: TGCGCCAGCAGCCAAGAGGTTAGGGCTAATTCACCCCTCAACTTT. Residues: CASSQEVRANSPLNF.

This clonotype was seen at least ten times. The chain combines TRBV24-1 with TRBJ2-2, with D unresolved. CDR3 size: 15 residues. V gave up 5 bases and J gave up 1 base, with 10 bases separating them. CDR1 and CDR2 from the germline V gene are KGHDR and SFDVKD. The CDR3 loop is CATSGGPRNTGELFF. The DNA of the CDR3 is TGTGCCACCAGTGGAGGACCCCGGAACACCGGGGAGCTGTTTTTT.